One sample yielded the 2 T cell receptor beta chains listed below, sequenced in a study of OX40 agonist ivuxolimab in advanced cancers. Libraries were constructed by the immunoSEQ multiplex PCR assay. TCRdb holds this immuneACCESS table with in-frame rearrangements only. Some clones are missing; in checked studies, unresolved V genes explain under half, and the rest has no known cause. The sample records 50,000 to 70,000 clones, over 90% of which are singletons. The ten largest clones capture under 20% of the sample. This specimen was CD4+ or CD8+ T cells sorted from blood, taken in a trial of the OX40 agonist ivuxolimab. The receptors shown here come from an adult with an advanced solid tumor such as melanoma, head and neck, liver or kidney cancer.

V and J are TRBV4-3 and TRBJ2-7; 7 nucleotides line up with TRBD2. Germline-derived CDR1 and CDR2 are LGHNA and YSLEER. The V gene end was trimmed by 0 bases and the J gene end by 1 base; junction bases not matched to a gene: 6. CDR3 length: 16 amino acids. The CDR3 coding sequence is TGCGCCAGCAGCCAAGATCCGGCTAGCGGATCCTACGAGCAGTACTTC. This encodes CASSQDPASGSYEQYF.

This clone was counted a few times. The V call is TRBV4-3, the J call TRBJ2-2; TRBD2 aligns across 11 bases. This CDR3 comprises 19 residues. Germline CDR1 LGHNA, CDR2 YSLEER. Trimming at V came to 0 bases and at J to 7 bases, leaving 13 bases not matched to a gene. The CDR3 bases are TGCGCCAGCAGCCAAGAAATAACGGTAGCGGGAGGGCACGGCGGGGAGCTGTTTTTT. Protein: CASSQEITVAGGHGGELFF.